Given below is one TCR beta chain in context. Its antigen is unidentified. The treatment is: oral pan-JAK inhibitor, 5-10 mg twice daily. This record comes from a study of CD8+ T cells in alopecia areata. Across the whole study: Treatment with tofacitinib (6 to 18 months) was followed by 6 months off drug.

Between the trimmed V and J ends, which lost 1 base and 5 bases, there was a span of 9 bases. Germline-derived CDR1 and CDR2 are SGHTA and FQGTGA. The CDR3 spans 14 residues. Study-wide findings and caveats: Many expanded lesional clones stayed in scalp and blood while on tofacitinib.

Isolated RNA was reverse transcribed into cDNA used as the sequencing template. Some clones are missing from TCRdb's copy, which holds only in-frame ones; the method was immunoSEQ multiplex PCR. The sample yields 150,000 to 200,000 clones, around three fifths seen once. This rearrangement joins TRBV7-3 to TRBJ1-5; a possible D gene is TRBD1 (5 bases). Sequenced material: CD4+ T cells sorted from blood, taken at week 24, from a patient treated with tofacitinib. This TCR was recovered from a human donor with alopecia areata. The CDR3 loop is CASSLNGGDQPQHF. CDR3 nucleotide sequence: TGTGCCAGCAGCTTAAACGGGGGGGATCAGCCCCAGCATTTT.